The rows below give T cell receptor beta chains drawn from one sample of a study of OX40 agonist ivuxolimab in advanced cancers. The repertoire was sequenced with immunoSEQ multiplex PCR; TCRdb's copy has only in-frame clones and lacks some. Of about 55,000 clones in the sample, 86% were seen once. Material: CD4+ or CD8+ T cells sorted from blood, obtained in a trial of the OX40 agonist ivuxolimab. These receptors all stem from an adult with an advanced solid tumor such as melanoma, head and neck, liver or kidney cancer. Each CDR3 is given with its conserved first and last residue.

v_gene: TRBV4-1; j_gene: TRBJ2-1; CDR3aa: CASSQYNEQFF
v_gene: TRBV7-8; j_gene: TRBJ2-7; CDR3aa: CASSFPEREIYEQYF
v_gene: TRBV5-3; j_gene: TRBJ2-7; CDR3aa: CARSGEGGGVCEQYF
v_gene: TRBV6-5; j_gene: TRBJ1-4; CDR3aa: CASSYSTKNEEKLFF
v_gene: TRBV5-4; j_gene: TRBJ1-2; CDR3aa: CASSLEGGNYGYTF
v_gene: TRBV6-5; j_gene: TRBJ1-2; CDR3aa: CASSSRAGRYGYTF
v_gene: TRBV4-2; j_gene: TRBJ1-2; CDR3aa: CASSQEYPGQGDDGYTF
v_gene: TRBV15; j_gene: TRBJ1-5; CDR3aa: CATSSLEPGLGPQHF
v_gene: TRBV28; j_gene: TRBJ2-3; CDR3aa: CASSPIGVGVITDTQYF
v_gene: TRBV19; j_gene: TRBJ1-4; CDR3aa: CASSISGTGSEKLFF
v_gene: TRBV9; j_gene: TRBJ2-1; CDR3aa: CASTDGGSSGNEQFF
v_gene: TRBV6-5; j_gene: TRBJ2-5; CDR3aa: CASSYEETQYF
v_gene: TRBV19; j_gene: TRBJ1-1; CDR3aa: CASLTGHTEAFF
v_gene: TRBV9; j_gene: TRBJ1-4; CDR3aa: CASSVQGGATNEKLFF
v_gene: TRBV11-2; j_gene: TRBJ1-2; CDR3aa: CASSLVGQGFSNYGYTF
v_gene: TRBV19; j_gene: TRBJ2-7; CDR3aa: CASNAGTGYIYEQYF
v_gene: TRBV9; j_gene: TRBJ1-1; CDR3aa: CASSPHGGSMNTEAFF
v_gene: TRBV19; j_gene: TRBJ2-7; CDR3aa: CASTLRTGTYEQYF
v_gene: TRBV9; j_gene: TRBJ1-4; CDR3aa: CASSVGGTGDEKLFF
v_gene: TRBV13; j_gene: TRBJ2-5; CDR3aa: CASSPHLGGGETQYF
v_gene: TRBV13; j_gene: TRBJ2-7; CDR3aa: CASSLPQAYEQYF
v_gene: TRBV9; j_gene: TRBJ1-4; CDR3aa: CASSVQAGAGEKLFF
v_gene: TRBV13; j_gene: TRBJ2-3; CDR3aa: CASSLESRSSTDTQYF
v_gene: TRBV5-5; j_gene: TRBJ1-1; CDR3aa: CASSYLTLGPTEAFF
v_gene: TRBV27; j_gene: TRBJ2-7; CDR3aa: CASSLKAGMGEQYF
v_gene: TRBV4-1; j_gene: TRBJ2-3; CDR3aa: CASSQGWGGSDTQYF
v_gene: TRBV4-1; j_gene: TRBJ1-5; CDR3aa: CASSQEQGGNQPQHF
v_gene: TRBV27; j_gene: TRBJ2-7; CDR3aa: CASSFGGGASYEQYF